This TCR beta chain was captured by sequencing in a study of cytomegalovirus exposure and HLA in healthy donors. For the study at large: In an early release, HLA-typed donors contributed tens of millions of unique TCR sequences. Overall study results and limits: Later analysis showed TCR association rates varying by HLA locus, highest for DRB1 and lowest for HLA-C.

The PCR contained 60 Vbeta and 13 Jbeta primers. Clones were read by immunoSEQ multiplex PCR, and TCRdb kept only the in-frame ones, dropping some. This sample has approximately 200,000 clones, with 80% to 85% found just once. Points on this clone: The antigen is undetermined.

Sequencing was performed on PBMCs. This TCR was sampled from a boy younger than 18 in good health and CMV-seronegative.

The CDR3 region is CASNRERLPGGEAFF. CDR3 sequence (DNA): TGTGCCAGCAACAGGGAGAGGTTACCGGGGGGTGAAGCTTTCTTT. This chain joins TRBV7-8 and TRBJ1-1; D is perhaps TRBD1 (6 bases). V gave up 7 bases and J gave up 7 bases, with 22 bases separating them. The CDR3 is 15 residues long. Germline lookup yields CDR1 SGHVS and CDR2 FQNEAQ.